Listed here are 6 T cell receptor beta chains from one sample, sequenced in a study of identical twins (dated by TCRdb to about 2016). Preparation of the library involved 5' RACE. The instrument was an Illumina HiSeq 2000. In TCRdb, the public reads were trimmed at Q25 with fastp and aligned with MiXCR, with productive beta chains retained. Records with the same CDR3 protein are collapsed into one entry carrying the most frequent genes and DNA. Present in this sample are about 690,000 distinct CDR3 sequences, about 20% of which were seen just once. Around 4.4% of the sample is held by the ten biggest clonotypes. These data were also reused for a study on T cells expressing NK-cell markers.

The sequenced material came from PBMCs. Receptors originate from a young woman in good health.

This clonotype was picked up a small number of times. The chain joins TRBV7-2 to TRBJ2-3, with TRBD2 matching 8 bases. This CDR3 comprises 15 residues. Germline lookup yields CDR1 SGHTA and CDR2 FQGNSA. V lost 5 bases and J lost 4; bases outside the gene matches: 8. Here the CDR3 DNA reads TGTGCCAGCAGCCCTACGGGGGGGGCGGCAGATACGCAGTATTTT. This gives the protein CASSPTGGAADTQYF.

This clonotype appeared a few times. The genes are TRBV12-5 and TRBJ2-7, with 8 bases fitting TRBD1. The CDR3 runs to 13 residues. In germline, CDR1 is LGHNT, CDR2 FRNRAP. V gave up 6 bases and J gave up 3 bases; unmatched junction bases: 4. The CDR3 region has the DNA TGTGCTAGTGGCGGAGGACAGGGCTACGAGCAGTACTTC. Protein sequence: CASGGGQGYEQYF. Full variable domain (missing parts from reference TRBV12-5 and TRBJ2-7): DARVTQTPRHKVTEMGQEVTMRCQPILGHNTVFWYRQTMMQGLELLAYFRNRAPLDDSGMPKDRFSAEMPDATLATLKIQPSEPRDSAVYFCASGGGQGYEQYFGPGTRLTVT.

This clonotype has a count of ten or more. One end of the junction is discordant with germline, which a read error may explain. V gene TRBV5-1 combines with J gene TRBJ2-5; no clear D gene. Germline CDR1 SGHRS, CDR2 YFSETQ. The CDR3 extends over 14 amino acids. The CDR3 loop is CASSLAGQQETQYF. Written as DNA, the CDR3 is TGTGCCAGCAGTTTAGCTGGCCAGCAAGAGACCCAGTACTTC.

The rearrangement links TRBV5-1 to TRBJ2-3, with TRBD1 matching 8 bases. CDR3 length equals 17 residues. Germline trimming cut 1 base from V and 2 bases from J; bases unmatched to any gene: 9. In germline, CDR1 is SGHRS, CDR2 YFSETQ. In DNA form, the CDR3 reads TGCGCCAGCAGCTTGTCCGGGCAGGGGGCGAACACAGATACGCAGTATTTT. This codes for CASSLSGQGANTDTQYF.

This clonotype was counted a few times. V is TRBV10-3 and J is TRBJ1-2; D gene unclear. V was clipped by 4 bases and J by 4 bases, with 7 bases between them. Germline assignment: CDR1 ENHRY and CDR2 SYGVKD. The CDR3 has 12 amino acids. The CDR3 spells CAISGETYGYTF. The CDR3 region has the DNA TGTGCCATCAGTGGCGAAACCTATGGCTACACCTTC.

This clonotype appeared a single time. This chain connects TRBV12-3 or TRBV12-4 to TRBJ2-3, with 9 bases matching TRBD2. The CDR3 runs to 17 residues. Trimming removed 6 bases from V and 2 bases from J; junction bases left unmatched: 12. The CDR3 reads CASSFLRGGGVTDTQYF. As DNA, the CDR3 is TGTGCCAGCAGCTTCCTTCGGGGCGGGGGGGTCACAGATACGCAGTATTTT.